This T cell receptor beta chain came from a study of cytomegalovirus exposure and HLA in healthy donors. Study overall: The 120 or so validation repertoires were produced on the same platform as the roughly 660 repertoires of the first cohort. This was reported in a later analysis.

This clone has a single count. Its antigen remains unidentified. General observations from the study: Overall, approximately 150 TCR beta chains were annotated as cytomegalovirus-associated. Some public TCRs appeared in many individuals, while most sequences were rare.

The repertoire was sequenced with immunoSEQ multiplex PCR; TCRdb's copy has only in-frame clones and lacks some. The sample has over 150,000 clones, around 82% seen once. V shed 0 bases and J shed 7 bases, with 15 bases lying between them. In germline, CDR1 is LGHNA, CDR2 YNFKEQ. The CDR3 length is 16 residues. The origin of this receptor is a woman aged 18-30 years in good health and CMV-seropositive. The chain links TRBV4-2 to TRBJ1-4, with D hard to call. Sequencing was carried out using PBMCs. The CDR3 region has the DNA TGTGCCAGCAGCCAAGATATTTCGACGGGTGGTGAAAAACTGTTTTTT. Its protein product is CASSQDISTGGEKLFF.